Below, 15 T cell receptor beta chains from the same sample are listed, as sequenced in a study of technical replicates of blood from several donors (dated by TCRdb to about 2017). Receptors were amplified or captured by the immunoSEQ multiplex PCR assay. The table comes from immuneACCESS by way of TCRdb, which keeps in-frame sequences with V and J called. Part of the clones is missing from these tables; in studies checked, under half for an unresolved V gene and the rest for unknown reasons. The sample records 66,000 or so clones, about 97% of which are singletons. The ten top clones hold approximately 0.21% of the sample. What was sequenced was T cells isolated from PBMCs. The source is a human donor in good health.

The chain recombines TRBV28 with TRBJ2-7; TRBD2 aligns across 11 bases. CDR3 length equals 15 residues. Germline CDR1 MDHEN, CDR2 SYDVKM. V was clipped by 5 bases and J by 5 bases; unmatched bases: 8. The CDR3: CASSNIAGGPNEQYF. CDR3 nucleotide sequence: TGTGCCAGCAGTAACATAGCGGGAGGGCCCAACGAGCAGTACTTC.

The CDR3 bases are TGCGTGGGCCCCCAAGCTCTTCTAGAGGGGGAGCCGAGCTCCTACGAGCAGTACTTC. Residues: CVGPQALLEGEPSSYEQYF. The chain uses TRBV5-1 and TRBJ2-7; D is possibly TRBD1 (6 bases). The CDR3 runs to 19 residues. Germline assignment: CDR1 SGHRS and CDR2 YFSETQ.

This clone was counted once. V gene TRBV4-2 combines with J gene TRBJ2-7, with 7 bases lining up with TRBD1. V lost 0 bases to trimming and J lost 0 bases; unmatched junction nucleotides: 2. This CDR3 spans 15 amino acids. Germline lookup yields CDR1 LGHNA and CDR2 YNFKEQ. CDR3 in amino acids: CASSQEDRSSYEQYF. As DNA, the CDR3 is TGTGCCAGCAGCCAAGAGGACAGGAGCTCCTACGAGCAGTACTTC.

This sequence joins TRBV28 and TRBJ2-7; no firm D call. V dropped 2 bases and J dropped 5 bases, with 7 bases sitting between them. The CDR3 consists of 12 residues. Per the germline V gene, CDR1 is MDHEN and CDR2 is SYDVKM. The CDR3 loop is CASSLPQDEQYF. CDR3 DNA sequence: TGTGCCAGCAGTTTACCCCAGGACGAGCAGTACTTC. Combining the CDR3 with reference TRBV28 and TRBJ2-7 gives the whole variable domain DVKVTQSSRYLVKRTGEKVFLECVQDMDHENMFWYRQDPGLGLRLIYFSYDVKMKEKGDIPEGYSVSREKKERFSLILESASTNQTSMYLCASSLPQDEQYFGPGTRLTVT.

The chain carries TRBV11-2 and TRBJ1-1; weak D call: TRBD1 (6 bases). Germline V gene lookup returns CDR1 SGHAT and CDR2 FQNNGV. There are 15 residues in the CDR3. The V end was cut by 5 bases, the J end by 0 bases, with 13 bases between. The CDR3 protein is CASSTWTDMNTEAFF. CDR3 bases: TGTGCCAGCAGCACCTGGACAGACATGAACACTGAAGCTTTCTTT.

The chain has TRBV5-6 and TRBJ2-7; TRBD1 agrees at 7 bases. The CDR3 is 14 residues long. Germline V CDR1 and CDR2: SGHDT, YYEEEE. V dropped 5 bases and J dropped 2; count of bases not matched to a gene: 7. The CDR3 nucleotides read TGTGCCAGCAGAGTCGAGGGGGCAACCTACGAGCAGTACTTC. Its translation: CASRVEGATYEQYF.

The chain carries TRBV6-1 and TRBJ1-1, with D possibly being TRBD1 (5 bases). The V end was cut by 9 bases, the J end by 6 bases, with 14 bases between. Germline lookup yields CDR1 MNHNS and CDR2 SASEGT. The CDR3 spans 12 residues. As DNA, the CDR3 is TGTGCCAGTTTGGGGCTTTTGCCTGAAGCTTTCTTT. Its protein product is CASLGLLPEAFF.

This clone appeared a single time. The DNA is left out, because the CDR3 cannot be placed on it with certainty; the CDR3 is given as TCRdb lists it. The CDR3 region is CASSSSELGGQETQYF. J is TRBJ2-5 and V is TRBV27; the table assigns TRBD2, which was not confirmed against the DNA. The CDR3 is made up of 16 amino acids, end residues included. Germline assignment: CDR1 MNHEY and CDR2 SMNVEV (reference sequence).

The chain uses TRBV9 and TRBJ2-3; 8 bases agree with TRBD1. CDR1 and CDR2 (germline): SGDLS, YYNGEE. Losses at the gene ends were 4 bases for V and 4 bases for J; bases not matched to a gene: 11. The CDR3 is made up of 16 amino acids. For the CDR3, the DNA is TGTGCCAGCAGCCCTGAACAGGGGGGCCCACCAGATACGCAGTATTTT. It yields the protein CASSPEQGGPPDTQYF. The variable domain in full, with the rest retrieved from reference TRBV9 and TRBJ2-3, is DSGVTQTPKHLITATGQRVTLRCSPRSGDLSVYWYQQSLDQGLQFLIQYYNGEERAKGNILERFSAQQFPDLHSELNLSSLELGDSALYFCASSPEQGGPPDTQYFGPGTRLTVL.

With regard to this clone: Here the CDR3 omits its conserved ending phenylalanine or tryptophan, so a read error is the likely source. It is unclear where the CDR3 begins or ends on the DNA, so no DNA is shown, and the CDR3 is as TCRdb lists it. The V and J genes are TRBV20-1 and TRBJ2-7; the table gives TRBD1 as D, unverified against the DNA. Termini included, the CDR3 measures 11 amino acids. The germline V gene has CDR1 DFQATT and CDR2 SNEGSKA (reference sequence). CDR3 protein: CSASPGTGPNI.

The CDR3 is CALDSNANYGYTF. The CDR3 bases are TGTGCCCTGGACAGCAATGCTAACTATGGCTACACCTTC. The chain employs TRBV30 and TRBJ1-2; D may be TRBD1 (6 bases). The V end was cut by 8 bases, the J end by 0 bases, with 13 bases between. The CDR3 length is 13 residues. Germline-derived CDR1 and CDR2 are GTSNPN and SVGIG (reference sequence).

J is TRBJ1-2 and V is TRBV5-1, with 8 nucleotides matching TRBD1. V lost 0 bases to trimming and J lost 5 bases; unmatched junction nucleotides: 12. This CDR3 spans 17 amino acids. CDR1 is SGHRS, CDR2 YFSETQ, per germline. CDR3 nucleotide sequence: TGCGCCAGCAGCTTGGATCTCTCCGGACAGGGATCGTATGGCTACACCTTC. It specifies CASSLDLSGQGSYGYTF.

This clone has only one observation. The genes are TRBV30 and TRBJ1-4; D is undetermined. With 4 bases removed from V and 4 bases from J, the gap between germline ends came to 10 bases. The CDR3 covers 13 residues. Germline CDR1 and CDR2: GTSNPN and SVGIG (reference sequence). CDR3 region: CAWTKRHNEKLFF. The CDR3 nucleotides read TGTGCCTGGACAAAGAGACATAATGAAAAACTGTTTTTT.

The rearrangement joins TRBV29-1 to TRBJ1-1; 7 nucleotides match TRBD1. Trimming removed 6 bases from V and 2 bases from J; junction bases left unmatched: 9. This CDR3 spans 14 amino acids. Per germline, CDR1 SQVTM and CDR2 ANQGSEA. Here the CDR3 DNA reads TGCAGCGTAACCACAGGGGCGTTAAACACTGAAGCTTTCTTT. Residues: CSVTTGALNTEAFF.

V is TRBV6-1 and J is TRBJ1-4; no clear D gene. Germline V gene data show CDR1 as MNHNS and CDR2 as SASEGT. V lost 2 bases and J 2 bases, leaving 15 bases between the germline ends. The CDR3 spans 17 residues. This CDR3 reads CASSEWSGVWTNEKLFF. DNA for the CDR3: TGTGCCAGCAGTGAATGGAGCGGGGTCTGGACTAATGAAAAACTGTTTTTT.